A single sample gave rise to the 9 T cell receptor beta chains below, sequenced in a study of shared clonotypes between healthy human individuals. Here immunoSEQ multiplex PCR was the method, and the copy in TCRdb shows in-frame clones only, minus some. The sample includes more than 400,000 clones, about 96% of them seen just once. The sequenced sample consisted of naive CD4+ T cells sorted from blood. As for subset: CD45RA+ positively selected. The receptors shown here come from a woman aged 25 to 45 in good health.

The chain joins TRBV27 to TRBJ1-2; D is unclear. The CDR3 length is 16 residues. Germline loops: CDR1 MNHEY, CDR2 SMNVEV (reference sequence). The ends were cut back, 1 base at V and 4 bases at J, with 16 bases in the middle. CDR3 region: CASSLYTPGNGYGYTF. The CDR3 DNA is TGTGCCAGCAGTTTATATACCCCGGGCAATGGCTATGGCTACACCTTC.

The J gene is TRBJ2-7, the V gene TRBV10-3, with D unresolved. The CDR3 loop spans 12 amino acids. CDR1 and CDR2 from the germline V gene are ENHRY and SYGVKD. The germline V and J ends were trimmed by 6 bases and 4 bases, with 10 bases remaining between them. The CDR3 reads CAISRERYEQYF. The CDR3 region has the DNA TGTGCCATCAGCAGAGAACGGTACGAGCAGTACTTC.

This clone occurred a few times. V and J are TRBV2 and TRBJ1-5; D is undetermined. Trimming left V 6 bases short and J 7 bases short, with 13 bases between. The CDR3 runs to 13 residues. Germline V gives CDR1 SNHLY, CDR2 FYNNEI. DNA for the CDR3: TGTGCCAGCAGGGTATTGCCCGGCCAGCCCCAGCATTTT. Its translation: CASRVLPGQPQHF.

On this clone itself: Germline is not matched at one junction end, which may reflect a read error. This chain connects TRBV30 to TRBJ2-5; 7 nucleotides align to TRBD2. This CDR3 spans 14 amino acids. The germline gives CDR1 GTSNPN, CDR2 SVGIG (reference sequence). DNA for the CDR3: TGTGCCTGGAGTGCGTCTAGCGGACGGTGGGTTGGGAACTTC. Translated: CAWSASSGRWVGNF.

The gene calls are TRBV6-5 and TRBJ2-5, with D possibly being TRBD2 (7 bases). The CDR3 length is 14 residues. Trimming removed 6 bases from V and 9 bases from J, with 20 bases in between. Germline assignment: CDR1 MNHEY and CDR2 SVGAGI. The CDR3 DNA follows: TGTGCCAGCAGGCCCGAGGGGGGGCCCGCGGCCCAGTACTTC. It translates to CASRPEGGPAAQYF.

The CDR3 spells CASSFQGDYGYTF. CDR3 nucleotide sequence: TGTGCCAGCAGCTTTCAAGGAGACTATGGCTACACCTTC. The genes are TRBV2 and TRBJ1-2; D unresolved. CDR1 and CDR2 from the germline V gene are SNHLY and FYNNEI. The V end was cut by 6 bases, the J end by 3 bases, with 11 bases between. The CDR3 has 13 residues.

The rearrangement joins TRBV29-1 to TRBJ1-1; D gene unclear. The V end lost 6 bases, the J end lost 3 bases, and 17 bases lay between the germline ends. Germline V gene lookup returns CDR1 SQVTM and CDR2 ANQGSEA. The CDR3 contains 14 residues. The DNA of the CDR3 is TGCAGCGTAGTTGGACGGTTGGGGTACACTGAAGCTTTCTTT. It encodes CSVVGRLGYTEAFF.

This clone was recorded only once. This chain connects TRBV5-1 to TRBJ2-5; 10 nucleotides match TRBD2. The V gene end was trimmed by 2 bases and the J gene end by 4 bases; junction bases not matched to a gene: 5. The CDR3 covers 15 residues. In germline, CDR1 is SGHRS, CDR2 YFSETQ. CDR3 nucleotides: TGCGCCAGCAGCTTCCCTAGCGGGAGTTCAGAGACCCAGTACTTC. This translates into CASSFPSGSSETQYF.

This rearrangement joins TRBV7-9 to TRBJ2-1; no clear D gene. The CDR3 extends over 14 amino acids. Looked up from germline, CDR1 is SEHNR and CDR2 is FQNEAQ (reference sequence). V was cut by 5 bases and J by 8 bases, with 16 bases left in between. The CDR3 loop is CASSPRTITDEQFF. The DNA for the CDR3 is TGTGCCAGCAGCCCCAGGACCATCACGGATGAGCAGTTCTTC. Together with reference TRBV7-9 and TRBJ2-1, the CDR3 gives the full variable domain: DTGVSQNPRHKITKRGQNVTFRCDPISEHNRLYWYRQTLGQGPEFLTYFQNEAQLEKSRLLSDRFSAERPKGSFSTLEIQRTEQGDSAMYLCASSPRTITDEQFFGPGTRLTVL.